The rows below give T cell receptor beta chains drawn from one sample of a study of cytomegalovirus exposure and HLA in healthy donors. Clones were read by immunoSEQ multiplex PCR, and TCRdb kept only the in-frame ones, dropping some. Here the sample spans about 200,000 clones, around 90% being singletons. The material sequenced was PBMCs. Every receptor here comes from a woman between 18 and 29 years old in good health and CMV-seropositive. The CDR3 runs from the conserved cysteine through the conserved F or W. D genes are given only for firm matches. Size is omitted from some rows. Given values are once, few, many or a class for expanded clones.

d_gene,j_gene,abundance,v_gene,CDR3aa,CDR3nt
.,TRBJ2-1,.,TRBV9,CASSVPGDEQFF,TGTGCCAGCAGCGTACCGGGGGATGAGCAGTTCTTC
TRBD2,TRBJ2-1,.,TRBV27,CASSPGLAVLNEQFF,TGTGCCAGCAGCCCGGGACTAGCGGTCTTAAATGAGCAGTTCTTC
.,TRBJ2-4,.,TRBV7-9,CASSLINTLLPKNIQYF,TGTGCCAGCAGCTTAATAAACACCCTGCTCCCCAAAAACATTCAGTACTTC
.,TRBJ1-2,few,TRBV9,CASSRENYGYTF,TGTGCCAGCAGCAGGGAGAACTATGGCTACACCTTC
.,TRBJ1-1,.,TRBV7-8,CASSLGSGRSTEAFF,TGTGCCAGCAGCTTAGGTTCGGGGAGGAGCACTGAAGCTTTCTTT
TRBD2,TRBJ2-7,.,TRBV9,CASSMGTSGLYEQYF,TGTGCCAGCAGTATGGGGACTAGCGGCCTCTACGAGCAGTACTTC
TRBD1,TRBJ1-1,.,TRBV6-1,CASRYTGEGAEAFF,TGTGCCAGCAGGTACACAGGGGAAGGGGCTGAAGCTTTCTTT
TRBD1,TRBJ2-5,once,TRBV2,CASRWGTGGFGETQYF,TGTGCCAGCAGGTGGGGCACAGGGGGCTTTGGAGAGACCCAGTACTTC
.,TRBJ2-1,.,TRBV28,CASSPVLTYNEQFF,TGTGCCAGCAGCCCCGTACTGACCTACAATGAGCAGTTCTTC
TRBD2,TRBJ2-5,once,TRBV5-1,CASNQRGDLETQYF,TGCGCCAGCAATCAGCGGGGGGATCTAGAGACCCAGTACTTC
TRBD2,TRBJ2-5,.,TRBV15,CATSRWGGGETQYF,TGTGCCACCAGCAGATGGGGGGGAGGGGAGACCCAGTACTTC
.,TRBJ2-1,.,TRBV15,CATSSSGSYNEQFF,TGTGCCACCAGCAGTAGCGGCTCCTACAATGAGCAGTTCTTC
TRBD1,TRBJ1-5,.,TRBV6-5,CASSPGTANQPQHF,TGTGCCAGCAGCCCCGGGACAGCAAATCAGCCCCAGCATTTT
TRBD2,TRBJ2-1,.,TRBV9,CASSVVGRELAGERDYNEQFF,TGTGCCAGCAGCGTAGTGGGTCGGGAACTAGCGGGAGAACGTGACTACAATGAGCAGTTCTTC
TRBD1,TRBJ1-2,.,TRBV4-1,CASSQIRDRGRHGYTF,TGCGCCAGCAGCCAAATCCGGGACAGGGGGCGTCATGGCTACACCTTC
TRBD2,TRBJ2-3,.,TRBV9,CASSVALAGVSHTDTQYF,TGTGCCAGCAGCGTCGCTCTAGCGGGAGTGAGTCACACAGATACGCAGTATTTT
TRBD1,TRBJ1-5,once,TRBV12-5,CASGLGTGVDQPQHF,TGTGCTAGTGGTTTAGGGACAGGGGTCGATCAGCCCCAGCATTTT
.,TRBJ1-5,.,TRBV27,CASSWGGTDQPQHF,TGTGCCAGCTCATGGGGGGGTACGGATCAGCCCCAGCATTTT
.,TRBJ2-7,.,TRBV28,CASRDTSYEQYF,TGTGCCAGCCGGGACACCTCCTACGAGCAGTACTTC
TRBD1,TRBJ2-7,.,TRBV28,CASSFGTGDMNEQYF,TGTGCCAGCAGTTTTGGGACAGGGGACATGAACGAGCAGTACTTC
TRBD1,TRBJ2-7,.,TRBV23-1,CASSQSNDRVYEQYF,TGCGCCAGCAGTCAAAGTAATGACAGGGTGTACGAGCAGTACTTC
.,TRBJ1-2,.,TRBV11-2,CASSRGRGLGYTF,TGTGCCAGCAGCAGAGGGCGGGGGCTTGGCTACACCTTC
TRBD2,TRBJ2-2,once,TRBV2,CASSIAGTGELFF,TGTGCCAGCAGTATAGCGGGAACCGGGGAGCTGTTTTTT
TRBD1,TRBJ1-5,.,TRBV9,CASSIGTAPNQPQHF,TGTGCCAGCAGCATTGGGACAGCCCCGAATCAGCCCCAGCATTTT
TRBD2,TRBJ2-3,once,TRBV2,CASSEFRTSSFTDTQYF,TGTGCCAGCAGTGAATTCCGGACTAGCAGCTTCACAGATACGCAGTATTTT
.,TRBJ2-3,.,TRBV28,CASSLSYGGQYF,TGTGCCAGCAGTTTAAGTTACGGGGGGCAGTATTTT
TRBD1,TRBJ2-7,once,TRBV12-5,CASGLGVGTGVPYEQYF,TGTGCTAGTGGTTTGGGAGTCGGGACAGGGGTCCCCTACGAGCAGTACTTC
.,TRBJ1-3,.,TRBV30,CAWTDTASGNTIYF,TGTGCCTGGACAGACACAGCCTCTGGAAACACCATATATTTT
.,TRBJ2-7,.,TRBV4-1,CASSQDYTSFYEQYF,TGCGCCAGCAGCCAAGATTACACTAGCTTCTACGAGCAGTACTTC
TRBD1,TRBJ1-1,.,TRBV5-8,CASSFRQGFRTEAFF,TGTGCCAGCAGCTTCCGACAGGGCTTTCGGACTGAAGCTTTCTTT
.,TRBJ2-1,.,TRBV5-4,CASSLGGLYNEQFF,TGTGCCAGCAGCTTGGGCGGATTATACAATGAGCAGTTCTTC
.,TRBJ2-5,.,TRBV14,CASSQQRRRRNQETQYF,TGTGCCAGCAGCCAACAGCGAAGACGGAGGAACCAAGAGACCCAGTACTTC
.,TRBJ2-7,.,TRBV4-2,CASSQDLETHEQYF,TGTGCCAGCAGCCAAGATCTAGAGACCCACGAGCAGTACTTC
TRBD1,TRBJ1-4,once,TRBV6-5,CASSYYQGATNEKLFF,TGTGCCAGCAGTTATTATCAGGGGGCAACTAATGAAAAACTGTTTTTT
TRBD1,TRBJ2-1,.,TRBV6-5,CASMSTGNEQFF,TGTGCCAGCATGTCGACAGGGAATGAGCAGTTCTTC
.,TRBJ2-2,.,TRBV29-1,CSVQFGQGPLSVANTGELFF,TGCAGCGTCCAATTCGGTCAGGGGCCACTAAGTGTCGCGAACACCGGGGAGCTGTTTTTT
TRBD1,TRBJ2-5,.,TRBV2,CASLETGLGWETQYF,TGTGCCAGCTTGGAGACAGGGCTGGGATGGGAGACCCAGTACTTC
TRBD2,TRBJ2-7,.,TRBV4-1,CASSHPKSPGEGLGGPYEQYF,TGCGCCAGCAGCCACCCCAAATCCCCCGGGGAGGGACTAGGGGGGCCGTACGAGCAGTACTTC
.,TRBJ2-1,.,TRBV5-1,CASSLVAPYNEQFF,TGCGCCAGCAGCTTGGTAGCGCCATACAATGAGCAGTTCTTC
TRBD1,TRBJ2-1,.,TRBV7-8,CASSLGIGTGENEQFF,TGTGCCAGCAGCTTAGGGATCGGGACAGGGGAGAATGAGCAGTTCTTC
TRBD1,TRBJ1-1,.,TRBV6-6,CASSSIGQGIAEAFF,TGTGCCAGCAGTTCAATAGGACAGGGAATCGCTGAAGCTTTCTTT
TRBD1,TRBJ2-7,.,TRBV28,CASSSPRQGYEQYF,TGTGCCAGCAGTTCTCCGAGACAGGGATACGAGCAGTACTTC
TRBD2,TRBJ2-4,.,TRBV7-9,CASSSGLAGARLNIQYF,TGTGCCAGCAGCTCGGGACTAGCGGGAGCGAGGTTGAACATTCAGTACTTC
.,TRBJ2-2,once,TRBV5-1,CASSLYLDTETGELFF,TGCGCCAGCAGCTTATACTTGGACACCGAGACCGGGGAGCTGTTTTTT
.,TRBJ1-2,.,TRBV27,CASSLFGTYGYTF,TGTGCCAGCAGTTTATTCGGGACATATGGCTACACCTTC
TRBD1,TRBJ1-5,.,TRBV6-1,CASSEIRTGLQPQHF,TGTGCCAGCAGTGAAATTAGGACAGGGCTCCAGCCCCAGCATTTT
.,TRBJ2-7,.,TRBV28,CASSVEHPEQYF,TGTGCCAGCAGTGTTGAACACCCCGAGCAGTACTTC
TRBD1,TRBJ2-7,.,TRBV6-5,CASSRTARKGAQQYF,TGTGCCAGCAGTCGTACCGCCAGAAAGGGGGCCCAGCAGTACTTC
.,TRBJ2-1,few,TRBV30,CAWILGVGLNEQFF,TGTGCCTGGATCCTTGGAGTGGGTTTGAATGAGCAGTTCTTC
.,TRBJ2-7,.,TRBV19,CASSQDSSPSYEQYF,TGTGCCAGTAGTCAGGACTCTTCACCCTCCTACGAGCAGTACTTC
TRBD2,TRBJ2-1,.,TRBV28,CASSPPGLAGVGSNEQFF,TGTGCCAGCAGCCCCCCGGGACTAGCGGGAGTTGGTTCCAATGAGCAGTTCTTC
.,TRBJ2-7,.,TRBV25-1,CASSEAGGSYEQYF,TGTGCCAGCAGTGAGGCAGGGGGGTCCTACGAGCAGTACTTC
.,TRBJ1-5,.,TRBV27,CASSLNGAGQPQHF,TGTGCCAGCAGTTTAAATGGGGCAGGGCAGCCCCAGCATTTT
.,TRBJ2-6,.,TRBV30,CAWRLPSGANVLTF,TGTGCCTGGAGACTGCCCTCTGGGGCCAACGTCCTGACTTTC
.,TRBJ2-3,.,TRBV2,CASRRGLDTQYF,TGTGCCAGCAGGAGGGGGTTAGATACGCAGTATTTT
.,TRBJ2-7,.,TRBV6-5,CASSYSAGPADEQYF,TGTGCCAGCAGTTACTCGGCGGGACCGGCAGACGAGCAGTACTTC
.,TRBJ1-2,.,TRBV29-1,CSVEGGAWEYGYTF,TGCAGCGTTGAAGGGGGCGCCTGGGAATATGGCTACACCTTC
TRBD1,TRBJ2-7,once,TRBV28,CASSLTGGRRGYEQYF,TGTGCCAGCAGTTTAACAGGGGGCCGCCGAGGGTACGAGCAGTACTTC
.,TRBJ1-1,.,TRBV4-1,CASSQQGMGNTEAFF,TGCGCCAGCAGCCAACAGGGTATGGGGAACACTGAAGCTTTCTTT